A single sample is the source of the 22 T cell receptor beta chains below, sequenced in a study of T cell responses to AZD1222 COVID-19 vaccine. Profiled with immunoSEQ multiplex PCR; TCRdb holds only in-frame clones, not every one. Altogether under 140,000 clones are present, 70% to 90% being singletons, with the ten largest covering around 3.2%. Sequences were derived from peripheral blood, sampled on day 0 of AZD1222 vaccination. The receptors here all came from an adult in good health.

The chain uses TRBV7-3 and TRBJ2-6, with D perhaps matching TRBD1 (5 bases). Germline-derived CDR1 and CDR2 are SGHTA and FQGTGA. Trimming shortened V by 5 bases and J by 2 bases, and 13 bases separated the two germline ends. CDR3 length equals 16 residues. The CDR3 sequence is CASSRDSGTGANVLTF. In nucleotides, the CDR3 is TGTGCCAGCAGCCGAGATTCAGGGACTGGGGCCAACGTCCTGACTTTC. The full variable domain, completed using reference TRBV7-3 and TRBJ2-6, is GAGVSQTPSNKVTEKGKYVELRCDPISGHTALYWYRQSLGQGPEFLIYFQGTGAADDSGLPNDRFFAVRPEGSVSTLKIQRTERGDSAVYLCASSRDSGTGANVLTFGAGSRLTVL.

V usage is TRBV9 and J usage is TRBJ2-2, with no clear D. The germline V and J ends were trimmed by 0 bases and 6 bases, with 9 bases remaining between them. This CDR3 region has 14 residues. Germline CDR1 reads SGDLS; CDR2 reads YYNGEE. The CDR3 coding sequence is TGTGCCAGCAGCGTAGCTGGGCAGCCCGGGGAGCTGTTTTTT. Protein: CASSVAGQPGELFF.

This sequence joins TRBV5-1 and TRBJ2-5, with D possibly TRBD1 on 6 matching bases. This CDR3 spans 17 amino acids. The germline V and J ends were trimmed by 0 bases and 1 base, with 16 bases remaining between them. Germline CDR1 SGHRS, CDR2 YFSETQ. The CDR3 spells CASSLAGALGLQETQYF. The CDR3 DNA follows: TGCGCCAGCAGCTTGGCAGGGGCACTAGGACTCCAAGAGACCCAGTACTTC.

The CDR3 protein is CASSPTDPAYEQYF. CDR3 nucleotide sequence: TGTGCCAGCTCACCAACCGATCCGGCTTACGAGCAGTACTTC. V and J are TRBV18 and TRBJ2-7, with D hard to call. V was pared by 2 bases and J by 4 bases, with 12 bases between. This CDR3 contains 14 residues. Germline V CDR1 and CDR2: KGHSH, LQKENI.

The chain recombines TRBV3-1 (or the pseudogene TRBV3-2) with TRBJ2-1; unclear D gene. CDR1 is LGHDT, CDR2 YNNKEL, per germline (reference sequence). Trimming shortened V by 5 bases and J by 0 bases, and 5 bases separated the two germline ends. This CDR3 spans 13 amino acids. The CDR3 DNA follows: TGTGCCAGCAGCACCCGCTCCTACAATGAGCAGTTCTTC. The encoded protein is CASSTRSYNEQFF.

With respect to this clone: A junction boundary mismatches the germline segment, possibly from a read error. The chain joins TRBV13 to TRBJ2-7; TRBD2 agrees at 9 bases. The germline gives CDR1 PRHDT, CDR2 FYEKMQ (reference sequence). The CDR3 sequence is 16 residues long. The CDR3: CASSADGLAFSYEQCF. The DNA of the CDR3 is TGTGCCAGCAGCGCAGACGGACTAGCGTTCTCCTACGAGCAGTGCTTC. Based on the CDR3 plus reference TRBV13 and TRBJ2-7, the full variable domain is AAGVIQSPRHLIKEKRETATLKCYPIPRHDTVYWYQQGPGQDPQFLISFYEKMQSDKGSIPDRFSAQQFSDYHSELNMSSLELGDSALYFCASSADGLAFSYEQCFGPGTRLTVT.

The rearrangement links TRBV18 to TRBJ2-1; 11 bases map to TRBD1. Germline CDR1 KGHSH, CDR2 LQKENI. V shed 4 bases and J 2 bases; nucleotides not matched to a gene: 4. The CDR3 loop spans 16 amino acids. CDR3 DNA sequence: TGTGCCAGCTCACGGGACAGGGGGTCACCCTACAATGAGCAGTTCTTC. Translated: CASSRDRGSPYNEQFF.

The rearrangement links TRBV12-3 or TRBV12-4 to TRBJ1-2; D is undetermined. The V gene lost 7 bases and the J gene lost 8 bases, with 14 bases spanning the gap. The CDR3 is 12 amino acids. Written as DNA, the CDR3 is TGTGCCAGCAATGCGGGTTTGGGAGGCTACACCTTC. Protein product: CASNAGLGGYTF.

The chain joins TRBV15 to TRBJ2-4, with 10 bases fitting TRBD2. The germline CDR1 and CDR2 sequences are LNHNV and YYDKDF (reference sequence). The CDR3 extends over 21 amino acids. V was pared by 0 bases and J by 6 bases, with 20 bases of the junction left unmatched. In DNA, the CDR3 is TGTGCCACCAGCAGAGATAGAAGCGGTCTAGCGGGGGCCGGGGGTTCAAACATTCAGTACTTC. As protein: CATSRDRSGLAGAGGSNIQYF. Drawing the rest from reference TRBV15 and TRBJ2-4, the complete variable domain is DAMVIQNPRYQVTQFGKPVTLSCSQTLNHNVMYWYQQKSSQAPKLLFHYYDKDFNNEADTPDNFQSRRPNTSFCFLDIRSPGLGDTAMYLCATSRDRSGLAGAGGSNIQYFGAGTRLSVL.

CDR3 loop: CASRYRGNTGELFF. The CDR3 DNA sequence: TGTGCCAGCAGGTACCGAGGGAACACCGGGGAGCTGTTTTTT. The chain combines TRBV6-5 with TRBJ2-2; D gene unclear. Germline CDR1 is MNHEY and CDR2 is SVGAGI. This CDR3 region has 14 residues. The V and J ends lost 6 bases and 1 base respectively, with 9 bases between them.

The sample holds a few counts of this clone. The V call is TRBV10-1, the J call TRBJ2-1; 12 bases match TRBD2. J lost 4 bases, V lost 6 bases, and 7 bases had no gene match. The CDR3 spans 16 residues. The V gene's germline CDR1 is WNHNN and CDR2 SYGVQD (reference sequence). CDR3 bases: TGCGCCAGCAGCAAATTGACTAGCGGGAGATACAATGAGCAGTTCTTC. Translation: CASSKLTSGRYNEQFF.

The J gene is TRBJ2-3, the V gene TRBV6-2 or TRBV6-3; 10 bases map to TRBD2. This CDR3 is built from 14 residues. Germline V CDR1 and CDR2: MNHEY, SVGEGT. Losses at the gene ends were 5 bases for V and 5 bases for J; bases not matched to a gene: 4. The CDR3, as DNA: TGTGCCAGCAGTCCAAGCGGGAGGGGAGATACGCAGTATTTT. Amino acids: CASSPSGRGDTQYF.

The chain uses TRBV30 and TRBJ2-7; 7 nucleotides match TRBD1. Germline lookup yields CDR1 GTSNPN and CDR2 SVGIG (reference sequence). The CDR3 has 14 residues. The V gene end was trimmed by 5 bases and the J gene end by 5 bases; junction bases not matched to a gene: 12. DNA of the CDR3: TGTGCCTGGGGCCTCGGGACAGCTCCTAACGAGCAGTACTTC. Encoded protein: CAWGLGTAPNEQYF.

V gene TRBV10-3 combines with J gene TRBJ1-5, with D perhaps matching TRBD1 (5 bases). V was trimmed by 2 bases and J by 4 bases, leaving 9 bases between them. Germline CDR1 and CDR2: ENHRY and SYGVKD. CDR3 length: 14 residues. The DNA of the CDR3 is TGTGCCATCAGTGAGGGACGGGGGAATCAGCCCCAGCATTTT. Protein product: CAISEGRGNQPQHF.

The chain has TRBV29-1 and TRBJ2-2, with unresolved D. CDR3 size: 14 residues. Germline values: CDR1 SQVTM, CDR2 ANQGSEA. V was pared by 3 bases and J by 5 bases, with 13 bases between. CDR3 coding DNA: TGCAGCGTTGAGCAAAGGCCCCTTACCGGGGAGCTGTTTTTT. Its protein is CSVEQRPLTGELFF.

This clone turned up a few times. The chain links TRBV19 to TRBJ2-1; 7 bases are shared with TRBD1. Germline V lookup: CDR1 LNHDA, CDR2 SQIVND (reference sequence). Trimming cost V 5 bases and J 0 bases; bases outside gene matches: 7. This CDR3 region has 16 residues. The DNA of the CDR3 is TGTGCCAGTAGTTTCGACAGGGAAAGCTCCTACAATGAGCAGTTCTTC. Protein sequence: CASSFDRESSYNEQFF.

V and J are TRBV10-3 and TRBJ2-1; tentative D call: TRBD1 (6 bases). CDR3 length equals 12 residues. Germline CDR1 ENHRY, CDR2 SYGVKD. Trimming took off 10 bases at V and 5 bases at J, with 12 bases between the two ends. CDR3 nucleotides: TGTGCCACCTCGGGACAAGACAATGAGCAGTTCTTC. Residues: CATSGQDNEQFF.

The rearrangement joins TRBV7-3 to TRBJ2-3, with 8 bases that match TRBD1. J was trimmed by 0 bases and V by 2 bases; bases with no gene match: 4. Germline V gives CDR1 SGHTA, CDR2 FQGTGA. CDR3 length equals 16 residues. CDR3 DNA sequence: TGTGCCAGCAGCTTAGGGACAGGATCTAGCACAGATACGCAGTATTTT. As protein: CASSLGTGSSTDTQYF.

The J gene is TRBJ1-2, the V gene TRBV28, with TRBD1 matching over 9 bases. V shed 7 bases and J 6 bases; nucleotides not matched to a gene: 9. This CDR3 is built from 14 residues. Germline V gene lookup returns CDR1 MDHEN and CDR2 SYDVKM. The CDR3 here is CASTINRGHHGYTF. As DNA, the CDR3 is TGTGCCAGCACTATAAACAGGGGGCATCATGGCTACACCTTC.

This chain joins TRBV3-1 (or the pseudogene TRBV3-2) and TRBJ2-2, with D possibly TRBD2 on 5 matching bases. Trimming shortened V by 6 bases and J by 5 bases, and 16 bases separated the two germline ends. The CDR3 consists of 15 residues. Per germline, CDR1 LGHDT and CDR2 YNNKEL (reference sequence). The CDR3 DNA reads TGTGCCAGCAGTCCTACTAGGGTTAGGACCGGGGAGCTGTTTTTT. This gives the protein CASSPTRVRTGELFF.

The chain links TRBV30 to TRBJ1-5, with TRBD1 matching over 9 bases. V gave up 1 base and J gave up 6 bases; unmatched junction bases: 7. CDR1 and CDR2 from the germline V gene are GTSNPN and SVGIG (reference sequence). This CDR3 has 15 residues. DNA for the CDR3: TGTGCCTGGAGTGACCGGGACAGGGTTCCTCAGCCCCAGCATTTT. Translated: CAWSDRDRVPQPQHF. The full variable domain, rest sourced from reference TRBV30 and TRBJ1-5, is SQTIHQWPATLVQPVGSPLSLECTVEGTSNPNLYWYRQAAGRGLQLLFYSVGIGQISSEVPQNLSASRPQDRQFILSSKKLLLSDSGFYLCAWSDRDRVPQPQHFGDGTRLSIL.

The chain employs TRBV5-1 and TRBJ2-5; TRBD2 matches 10 bases. Germline V CDR1 and CDR2: SGHRS, YFSETQ. Germline trimming cut 5 bases from V and 5 bases from J; bases unmatched to any gene: 9. This CDR3 is 15 amino acids long. The CDR3 sequence is CASSDKRGGPETQYF. The CDR3 coding sequence is TGCGCCAGCAGTGATAAGCGGGGGGGCCCGGAGACCCAGTACTTC.